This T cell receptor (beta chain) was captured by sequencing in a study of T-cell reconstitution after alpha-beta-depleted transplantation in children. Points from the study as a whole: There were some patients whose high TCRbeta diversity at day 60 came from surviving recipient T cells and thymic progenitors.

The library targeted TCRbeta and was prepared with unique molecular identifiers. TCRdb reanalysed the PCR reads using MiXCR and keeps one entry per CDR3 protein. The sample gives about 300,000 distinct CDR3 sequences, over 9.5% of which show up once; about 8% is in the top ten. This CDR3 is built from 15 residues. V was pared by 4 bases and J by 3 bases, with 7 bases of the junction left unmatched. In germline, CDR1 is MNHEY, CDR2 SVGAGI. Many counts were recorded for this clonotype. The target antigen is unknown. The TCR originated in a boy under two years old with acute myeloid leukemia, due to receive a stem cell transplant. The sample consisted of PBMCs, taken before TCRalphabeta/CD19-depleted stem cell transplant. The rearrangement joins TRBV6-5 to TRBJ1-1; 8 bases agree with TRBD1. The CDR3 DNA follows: TGTGCCAGCAGTTCCACCAAGACAGGGGACACTGAAGCTTTCTTT. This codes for CASSSTKTGDTEAFF.